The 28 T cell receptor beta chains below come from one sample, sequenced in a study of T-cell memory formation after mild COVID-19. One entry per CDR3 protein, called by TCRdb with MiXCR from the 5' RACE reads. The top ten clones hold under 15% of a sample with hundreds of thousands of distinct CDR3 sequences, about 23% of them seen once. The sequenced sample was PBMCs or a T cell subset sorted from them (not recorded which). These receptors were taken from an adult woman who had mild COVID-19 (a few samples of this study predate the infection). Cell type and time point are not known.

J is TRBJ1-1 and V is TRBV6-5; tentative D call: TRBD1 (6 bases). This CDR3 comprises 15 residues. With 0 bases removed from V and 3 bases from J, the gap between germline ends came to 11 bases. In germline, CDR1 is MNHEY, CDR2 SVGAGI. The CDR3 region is CASSYSSGDDTEAFF. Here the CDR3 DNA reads TGTGCCAGCAGTTACTCGTCAGGGGACGACACTGAAGCTTTCTTT.

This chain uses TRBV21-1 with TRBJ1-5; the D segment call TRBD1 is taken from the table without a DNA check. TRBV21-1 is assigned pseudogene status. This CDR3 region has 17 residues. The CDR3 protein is CASSKVSEGRENQPQHF. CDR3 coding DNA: TGTGCCAGCAGCAAAGTTTCCGAGGGAAGGGAAAATCAGCCCCAGCATTTT.

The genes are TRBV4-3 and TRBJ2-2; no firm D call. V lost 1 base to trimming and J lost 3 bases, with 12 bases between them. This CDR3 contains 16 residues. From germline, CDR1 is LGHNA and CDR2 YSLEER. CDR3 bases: TGCGCCAGCAGCCAAGGGGCCCTCCGGTACACCGGGGAGCTGTTTTTT. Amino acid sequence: CASSQGALRYTGELFF.

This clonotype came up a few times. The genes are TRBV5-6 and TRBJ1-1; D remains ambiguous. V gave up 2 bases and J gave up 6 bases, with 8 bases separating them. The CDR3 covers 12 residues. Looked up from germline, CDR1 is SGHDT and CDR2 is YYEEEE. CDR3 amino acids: CASSLLEAEAFF. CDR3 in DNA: TGTGCCAGCAGCTTATTAGAAGCTGAAGCTTTCTTT.

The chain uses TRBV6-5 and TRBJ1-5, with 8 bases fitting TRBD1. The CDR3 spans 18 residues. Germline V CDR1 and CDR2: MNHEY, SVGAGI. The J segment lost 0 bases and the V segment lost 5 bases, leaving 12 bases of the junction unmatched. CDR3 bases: TGTGCCAGCAGTCGATTAACAGGGGGGGACTATAGCAATCAGCCCCAGCATTTT. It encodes CASSRLTGGDYSNQPQHF.

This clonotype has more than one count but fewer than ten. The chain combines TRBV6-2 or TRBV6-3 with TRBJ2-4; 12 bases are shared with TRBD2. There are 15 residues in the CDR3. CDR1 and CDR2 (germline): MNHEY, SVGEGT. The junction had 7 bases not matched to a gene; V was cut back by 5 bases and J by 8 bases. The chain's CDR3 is CASSTGTSGRDIQYF. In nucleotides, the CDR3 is TGTGCCAGCAGTACAGGGACTAGCGGGCGGGACATTCAGTACTTC.

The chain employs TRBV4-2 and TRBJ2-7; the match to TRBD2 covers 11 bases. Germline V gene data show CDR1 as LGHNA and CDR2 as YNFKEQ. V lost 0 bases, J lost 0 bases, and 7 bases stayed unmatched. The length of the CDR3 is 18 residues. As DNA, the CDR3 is TGTGCCAGCAGCCAAGATCCCAGACTAGCGGGGACCTCCTACGAGCAGTACTTC. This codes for CASSQDPRLAGTSYEQYF.

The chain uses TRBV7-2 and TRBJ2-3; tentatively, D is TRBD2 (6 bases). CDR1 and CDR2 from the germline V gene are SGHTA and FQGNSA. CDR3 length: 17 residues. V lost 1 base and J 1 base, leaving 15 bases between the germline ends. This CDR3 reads CASSLGGTTGGTDTQYF. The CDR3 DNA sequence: TGTGCCAGCAGCTTAGGAGGTACGACGGGAGGCACAGATACGCAGTATTTT.

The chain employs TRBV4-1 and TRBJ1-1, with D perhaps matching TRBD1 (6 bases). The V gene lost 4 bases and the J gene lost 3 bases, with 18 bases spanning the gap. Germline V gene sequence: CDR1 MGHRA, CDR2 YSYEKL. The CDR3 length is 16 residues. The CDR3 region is CASSPLGRGADTEAFF. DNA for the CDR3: TGCGCCAGCAGCCCCCTAGGGCGGGGGGCAGACACTGAAGCTTTCTTT.

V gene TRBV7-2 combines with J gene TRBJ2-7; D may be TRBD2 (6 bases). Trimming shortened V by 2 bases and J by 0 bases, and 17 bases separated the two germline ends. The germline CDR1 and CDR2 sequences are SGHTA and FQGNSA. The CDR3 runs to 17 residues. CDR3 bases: TGTGCCAGCAGCTTACGCTCAGGGACTTTGAGCTCCTACGAGCAGTACTTC. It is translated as CASSLRSGTLSSYEQYF.

For the CDR3, the DNA is TGTGCCAGCAGCTCCGGGGACAGGGGGGCTAATGAAAAACTGTTTTTT. Translation gives CASSSGDRGANEKLFF. This chain connects TRBV7-9 to TRBJ1-4; 11 bases align to TRBD1. The CDR3 totals 16 residues. The ends lost 4 bases at V and 3 bases at J; junction bases unmatched: 4. Germline V gene lookup returns CDR1 SEHNR and CDR2 FQNEAQ (reference sequence). The whole variable domain, filled in from reference TRBV7-9 and TRBJ1-4, reads DTGVSQNPRHKITKRGQNVTFRCDPISEHNRLYWYRQTLGQGPEFLTYFQNEAQLEKSRLLSDRFSAERPKGSFSTLEIQRTEQGDSAMYLCASSSGDRGANEKLFFGSGTQLSVL.

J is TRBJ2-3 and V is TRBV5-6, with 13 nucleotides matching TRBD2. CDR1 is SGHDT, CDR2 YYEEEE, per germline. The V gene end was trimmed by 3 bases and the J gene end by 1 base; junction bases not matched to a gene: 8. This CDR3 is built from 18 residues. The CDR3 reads CASSSTRLAGGGTDTQYF. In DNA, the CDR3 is TGTGCCAGCAGCTCCACCCGACTAGCGGGGGGCGGCACAGATACGCAGTATTTT.

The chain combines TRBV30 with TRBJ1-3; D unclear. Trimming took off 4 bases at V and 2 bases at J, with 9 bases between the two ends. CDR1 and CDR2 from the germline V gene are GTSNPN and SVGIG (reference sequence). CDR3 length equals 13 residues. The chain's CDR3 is CAWIPRTGNTIYF. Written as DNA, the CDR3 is TGTGCCTGGATCCCCAGGACTGGAAACACCATATATTTT.

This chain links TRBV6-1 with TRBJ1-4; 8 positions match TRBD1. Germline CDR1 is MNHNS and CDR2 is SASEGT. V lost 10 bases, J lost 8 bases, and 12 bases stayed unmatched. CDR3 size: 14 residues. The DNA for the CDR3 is TGTGCCACCTTGAGGCGGGACAGGACGGAAAAACTGTTTTTT. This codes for CATLRRDRTEKLFF.

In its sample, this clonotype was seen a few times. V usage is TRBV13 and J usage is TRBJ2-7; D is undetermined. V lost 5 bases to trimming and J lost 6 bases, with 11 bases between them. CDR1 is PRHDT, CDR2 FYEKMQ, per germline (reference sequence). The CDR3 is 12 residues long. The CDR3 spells CASSLIGGEQYF. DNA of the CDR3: TGTGCCAGCAGCCTAATAGGCGGCGAGCAGTACTTC.

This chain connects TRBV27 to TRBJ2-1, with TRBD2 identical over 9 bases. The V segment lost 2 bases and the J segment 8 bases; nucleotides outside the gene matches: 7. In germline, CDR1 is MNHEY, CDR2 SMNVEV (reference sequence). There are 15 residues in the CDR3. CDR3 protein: CASSLRRGGIDEQFF. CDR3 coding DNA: TGTGCCAGCAGTTTACGGCGGGGGGGCATCGATGAGCAGTTCTTC.

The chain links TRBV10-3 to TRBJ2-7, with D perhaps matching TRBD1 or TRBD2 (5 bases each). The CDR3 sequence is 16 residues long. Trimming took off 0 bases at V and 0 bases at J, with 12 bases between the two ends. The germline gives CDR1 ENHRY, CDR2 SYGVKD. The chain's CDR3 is CAISESTGRFSYEQYF. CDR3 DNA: TGTGCCATCAGTGAGTCGACGGGGCGTTTCTCCTACGAGCAGTACTTC.

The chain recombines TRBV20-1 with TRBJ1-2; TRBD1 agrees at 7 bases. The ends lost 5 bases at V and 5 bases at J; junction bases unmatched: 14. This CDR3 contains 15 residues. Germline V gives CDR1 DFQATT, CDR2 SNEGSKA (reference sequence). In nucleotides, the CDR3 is TGCAGTGCTCAGAAGGCGGCAGGGGGTTGGTATGGCTACACCTTC. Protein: CSAQKAAGGWYGYTF.

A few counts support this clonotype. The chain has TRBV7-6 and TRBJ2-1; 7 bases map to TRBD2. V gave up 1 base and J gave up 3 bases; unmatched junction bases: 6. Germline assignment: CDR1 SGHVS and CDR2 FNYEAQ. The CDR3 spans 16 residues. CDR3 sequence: CASSLDSGPGYNEQFF. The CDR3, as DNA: TGTGCCAGCAGCTTAGATAGCGGGCCGGGCTACAATGAGCAGTTCTTC.

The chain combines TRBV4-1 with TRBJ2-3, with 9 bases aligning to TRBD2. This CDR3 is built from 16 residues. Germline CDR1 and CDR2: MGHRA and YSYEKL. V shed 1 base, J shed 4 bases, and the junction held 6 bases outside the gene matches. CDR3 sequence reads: CASSQGVAGVADTQYF. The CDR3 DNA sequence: TGCGCCAGCAGCCAAGGGGTAGCGGGAGTAGCAGATACGCAGTATTTT.

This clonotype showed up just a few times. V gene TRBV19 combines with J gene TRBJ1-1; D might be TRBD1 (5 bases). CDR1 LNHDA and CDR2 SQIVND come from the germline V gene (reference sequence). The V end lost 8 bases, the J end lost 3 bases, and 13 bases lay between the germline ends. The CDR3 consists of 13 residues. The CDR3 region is CASALGGYTEAFF. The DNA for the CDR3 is TGTGCCAGTGCCCTGGGGGGGTACACTGAAGCTTTCTTT.

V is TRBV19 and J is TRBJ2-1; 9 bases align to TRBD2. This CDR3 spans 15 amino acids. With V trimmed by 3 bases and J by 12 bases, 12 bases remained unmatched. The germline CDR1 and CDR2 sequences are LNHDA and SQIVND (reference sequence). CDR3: CASSINSGGVLGQFF. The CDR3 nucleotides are TGTGCCAGTAGTATTAATAGCGGGGGAGTCCTGGGGCAGTTCTTC.

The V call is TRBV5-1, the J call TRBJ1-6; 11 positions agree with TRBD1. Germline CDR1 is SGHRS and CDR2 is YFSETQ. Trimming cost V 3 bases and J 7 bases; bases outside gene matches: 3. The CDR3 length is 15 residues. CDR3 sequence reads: CASSSGTGGNSPLHF. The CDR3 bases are TGCGCCAGCAGCTCAGGGACAGGGGGGAATTCACCCCTCCACTTT.

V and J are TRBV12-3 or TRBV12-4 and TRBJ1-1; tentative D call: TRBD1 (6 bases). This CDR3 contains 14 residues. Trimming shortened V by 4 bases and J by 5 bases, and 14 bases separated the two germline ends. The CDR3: CASSYGGHETEAFF. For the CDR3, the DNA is TGTGCCAGCAGTTACGGGGGCCATGAGACTGAAGCTTTCTTT.

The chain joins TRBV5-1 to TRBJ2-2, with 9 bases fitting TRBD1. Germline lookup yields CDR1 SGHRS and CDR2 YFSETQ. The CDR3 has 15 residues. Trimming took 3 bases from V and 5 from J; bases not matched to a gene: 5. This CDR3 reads CASSSRQGVTGELFF. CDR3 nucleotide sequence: TGCGCCAGCAGCTCGAGACAGGGGGTTACCGGGGAGCTGTTTTTT.

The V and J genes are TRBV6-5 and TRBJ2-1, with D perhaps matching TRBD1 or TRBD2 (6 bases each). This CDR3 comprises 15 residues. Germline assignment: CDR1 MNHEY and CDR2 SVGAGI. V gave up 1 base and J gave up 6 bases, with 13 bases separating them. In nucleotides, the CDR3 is TGTGCCAGCAGTTACTATCAGGGGACTGGCAATGAGCAGTTCTTC. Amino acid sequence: CASSYYQGTGNEQFF.

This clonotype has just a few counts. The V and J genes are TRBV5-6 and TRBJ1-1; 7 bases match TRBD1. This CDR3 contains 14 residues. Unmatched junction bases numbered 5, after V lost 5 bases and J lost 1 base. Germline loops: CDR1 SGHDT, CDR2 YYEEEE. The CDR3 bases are TGTGCCAGCAGAGGGGACAGCTCGAACACTGAAGCTTTCTTT. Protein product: CASRGDSSNTEAFF.

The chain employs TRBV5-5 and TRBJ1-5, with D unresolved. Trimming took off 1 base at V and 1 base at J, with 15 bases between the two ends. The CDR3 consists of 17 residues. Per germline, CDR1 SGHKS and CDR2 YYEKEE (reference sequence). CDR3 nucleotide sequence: TGTGCCAGCAGCTTGAGGGCAGAGGCAGGAAGCAATCAGCCCCAGCATTTT. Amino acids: CASSLRAEAGSNQPQHF.